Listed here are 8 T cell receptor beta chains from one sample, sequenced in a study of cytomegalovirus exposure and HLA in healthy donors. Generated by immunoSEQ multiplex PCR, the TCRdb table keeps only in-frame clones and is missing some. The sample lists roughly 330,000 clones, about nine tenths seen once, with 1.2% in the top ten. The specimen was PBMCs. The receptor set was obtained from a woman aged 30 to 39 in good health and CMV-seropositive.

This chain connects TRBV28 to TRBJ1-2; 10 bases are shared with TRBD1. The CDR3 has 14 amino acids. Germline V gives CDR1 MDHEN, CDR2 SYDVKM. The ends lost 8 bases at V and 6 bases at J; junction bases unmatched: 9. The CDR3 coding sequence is TGTGCCAGCCACCGAGACAGGGGGCTAGATGGCTACACCTTC. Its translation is CASHRDRGLDGYTF.

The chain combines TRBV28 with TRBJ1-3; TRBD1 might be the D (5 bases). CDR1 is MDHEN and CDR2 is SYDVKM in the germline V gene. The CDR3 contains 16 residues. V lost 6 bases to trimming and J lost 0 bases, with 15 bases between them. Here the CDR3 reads CASRSDRIPSGNTIYF. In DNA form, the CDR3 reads TGTGCCAGCAGATCCGACAGAATCCCCTCTGGAAACACCATATATTTT.

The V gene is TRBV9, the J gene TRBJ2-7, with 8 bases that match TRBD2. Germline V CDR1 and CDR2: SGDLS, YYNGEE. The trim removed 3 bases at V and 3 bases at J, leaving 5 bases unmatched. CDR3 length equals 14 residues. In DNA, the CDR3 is TGTGCCAGCAGCGGACCAAGCGGGAGCTACGAGCAGTACTTC. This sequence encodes CASSGPSGSYEQYF.

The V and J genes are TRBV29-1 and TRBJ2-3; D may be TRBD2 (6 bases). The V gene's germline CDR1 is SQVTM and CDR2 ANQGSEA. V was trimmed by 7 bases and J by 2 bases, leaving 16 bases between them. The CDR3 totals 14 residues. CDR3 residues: CSGKAGTATDTQYF. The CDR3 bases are TGCAGCGGGAAAGCCGGGACTGCCACAGATACGCAGTATTTT.

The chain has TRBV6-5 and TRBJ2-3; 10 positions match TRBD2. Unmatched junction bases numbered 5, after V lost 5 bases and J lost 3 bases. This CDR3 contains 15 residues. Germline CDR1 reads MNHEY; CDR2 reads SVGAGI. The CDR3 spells CASSASGRGTDTQYF. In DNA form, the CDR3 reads TGTGCCAGCAGTGCTAGCGGGAGAGGGACAGATACGCAGTATTTT.

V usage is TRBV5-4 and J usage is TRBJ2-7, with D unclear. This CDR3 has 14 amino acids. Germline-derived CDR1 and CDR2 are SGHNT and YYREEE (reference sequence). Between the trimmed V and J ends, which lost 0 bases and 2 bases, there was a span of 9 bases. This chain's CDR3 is CASSLALGTYEQYF. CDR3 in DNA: TGTGCCAGCAGCTTGGCCTTGGGGACCTACGAGCAGTACTTC.

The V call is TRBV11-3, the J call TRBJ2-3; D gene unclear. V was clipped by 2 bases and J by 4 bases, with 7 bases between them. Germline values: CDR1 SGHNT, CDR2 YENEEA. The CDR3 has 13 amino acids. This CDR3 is CASSLRAADTQYF. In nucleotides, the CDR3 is TGTGCCAGCAGCTTAAGGGCCGCAGATACGCAGTATTTT.

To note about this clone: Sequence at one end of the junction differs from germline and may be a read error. The CDR3 region has the DNA TGTGCCAGCAGTCCTCTCCGGGGGTATAACGATGGCTACACCTTC. Its translation is CASSPLRGYNDGYTF. V usage is TRBV27 and J usage is TRBJ1-2; possible D gene TRBD1, 5 bases. The CDR3 has 15 residues. From germline, CDR1 is MNHEY and CDR2 SMNVEV (reference sequence).